This is a list of T cell receptor beta chains from one sample in a study of blood T cells in healthy people across ages. One entry per CDR3 protein results from TCRdb running MiXCR on the 5' RACE reads. The sample contains about 1.5 million distinct CDR3 sequences, 35% to 45% of which appear only once. Sequenced sample: blood. These receptors originate from a woman aged 18-29 years in good health. Each CDR3 is given with its conserved first and last residue. D genes are given only for firm matches. Not every row has a clone size; where given, it reads once, few, many or a size class.

v_gene,d_gene,j_gene,abundance,CDR3nt,CDR3aa
TRBV5-1,TRBD1,TRBJ1-2,few,TGCGCCAGTACCGAAATAGGACAGGGACATGGCTACACCTTC,CASTEIGQGHGYTF
TRBV6-1,NA,TRBJ2-5,NA,TGTGCCAGCAGGATCTCGGGGACCCAGTACTTC,CASRISGTQYF
TRBV29-1,NA,TRBJ2-7,NA,TGCAGCGTTGTCGGCTCAGGAACCGCCTACAATGAGCAGTACTTC,CSVVGSGTAYNEQYF
TRBV20-1,NA,TRBJ1-6,NA,TGCAGTGCGCAGCGTCCGGGGGTCAATCCCCTCCACTTT,CSAQRPGVNPLHF
TRBV6-2/TRBV6-3,TRBD1,TRBJ1-1,NA,TGTGCCAGCAGACAGGGGTGGACTGAAGCTTTCTTT,CASRQGWTEAFF
TRBV9,NA,TRBJ2-2,once,TGTGCCAGCAGCGTAAGCATTTCGGGGCGGTACACCGGGGAGCTGTTTTTT,CASSVSISGRYTGELFF
TRBV2,TRBD1,TRBJ1-1,NA,TGTGCCAGCAGTGAACAGGGGGCGGCTAAATCGTACACTGAAGCTTTCTTT,CASSEQGAAKSYTEAFF
TRBV12-5,NA,TRBJ2-3,few,TGTGCTAGTGTCCATTCCGGGTCAAGCACAGATACGCAGTATTTT,CASVHSGSSTDTQYF
TRBV12-3/TRBV12-4,TRBD2,TRBJ2-1,few,TGTGCCAGCAGACCTCCCCTAGCGGGAGTATACAATGAGCAGTTCTTC,CASRPPLAGVYNEQFF
TRBV9,TRBD1,TRBJ2-1,NA,TGTGCCAGCAGCGTTGGGACAGCCAATGAGCAGTTCTTC,CASSVGTANEQFF
TRBV14,NA,TRBJ2-7,NA,TGTGCCAGCAGCCAACGATCGCCCAACGAGCAGTACTTC,CASSQRSPNEQYF
TRBV6-5,NA,TRBJ2-1,many,TGTGCCAGCAGTTACCTCAATGAGCAGTTCTTC,CASSYLNEQFF
TRBV30,NA,TRBJ1-1,NA,TGTGCCTGGAGTGTCGGCCTGAACACTGAAGCTTTCTTT,CAWSVGLNTEAFF
TRBV29-1,NA,TRBJ2-7,NA,TGCAGCGTTGGGTCAGGGAAAGGCCACGAGCAGTACTTC,CSVGSGKGHEQYF
TRBV7-2,TRBD1,TRBJ2-1,many,TGTGCCAGCAGCTTATCTCCGACAGGGGCGAACAATGAGCAGTTCTTC,CASSLSPTGANNEQFF
TRBV7-9,TRBD2,TRBJ2-7,few,TGTGCCAGCAGCTCCTCCGGGACTACCCTGGAAGAGCAGTACTTC,CASSSSGTTLEEQYF
TRBV12-3/TRBV12-4,TRBD2,TRBJ2-3,few,TGTGCCAGCAGTCCCTCCCGAGTCCTAAGCGGGGGGGATACGCAGTATTTT,CASSPSRVLSGGDTQYF
TRBV7-2,NA,TRBJ2-5,NA,TGTGCCAGCAGCTTGGCTGGATTCCAAGAGACCCAGTACTTC,CASSLAGFQETQYF
TRBV6-2/TRBV6-3,NA,TRBJ2-2,NA,TGTGCCAGCAGTTACTCGGGGAAGGTACCCGGGGAGCTGTTTTTT,CASSYSGKVPGELFF
TRBV5-1,TRBD2,TRBJ2-1,NA,TGCGCCAGCAGCTACTATGGACTAGCGGGAGGTCACAATGAGCAGTTCTTC,CASSYYGLAGGHNEQFF
TRBV2,NA,TRBJ2-1,NA,TGTGCCAGCAAGGGTGGGGAAGGGGTGAACAATGAGCAGTTCTTC,CASKGGEGVNNEQFF
TRBV5-1,NA,TRBJ2-7,NA,TGCGCCAGCAGCTTGGGGTGGAGCGGTGAGGTTAACTACGAGCAGTACTTC,CASSLGWSGEVNYEQYF
TRBV10-3,TRBD1,TRBJ2-1,NA,TGTGCCATCAGTGACCCCACAGGGGGCAAGAGAGAGACCCAGTTCTTC,CAISDPTGGKRETQFF
TRBV4-3,NA,TRBJ2-5,few,TGCGCCAGCAGCCAAGTCCCGGCCGAGGCGACCCAGTACTTC,CASSQVPAEATQYF
TRBV3-1,NA,TRBJ2-3,few,TGTGCCAGCAGCCAATGGTTAGCTGTTGATACGCAGTATTTT,CASSQWLAVDTQYF
TRBV7-2,NA,TRBJ1-3,NA,TGTGCCAGCAGCCGTCAGGGATTATCTGGAAACACCATATATTTT,CASSRQGLSGNTIYF
TRBV6-6,NA,TRBJ1-2,few,TGTGCCAGCAGTTACGGGGACGTAGACTATGGCTACACCTTC,CASSYGDVDYGYTF
TRBV4-1,NA,TRBJ1-3,few,TGCGCCAGCAGCCAAGCCCACTACTCTGGAAACACCATATATTTT,CASSQAHYSGNTIYF
TRBV25-1,TRBD1,TRBJ2-3,NA,TGTGCCAGCAGTGACCGGGACAGGGGTAACCCGACTAGCACAGATACGCAGTATTTT,CASSDRDRGNPTSTDTQYF
TRBV7-9,NA,TRBJ1-5,NA,TGTGCCAGCAGCTTGGGGACCCCGCGGAGCCCCCAGCATTTT,CASSLGTPRSPQHF
TRBV20-1,NA,TRBJ1-5,NA,TGCAGTGCTAGTTCAGGGTATCAGCCCCAGCATTTT,CSASSGYQPQHF
TRBV27,TRBD1,TRBJ2-7,NA,TGTGCCAGCAGAACAGGGGGCGCAGTCTACGAGCAGTACTTC,CASRTGGAVYEQYF
TRBV7-8,TRBD1,TRBJ1-2,few,TGTGCCAGCAGCTTAAGCACAGGGGCTGGCTATGGCTACACCTTC,CASSLSTGAGYGYTF
TRBV29-1,TRBD1,TRBJ2-1,many,TGCAGCGTAGGGACAGGGGGCTACAATGAGCAGTTCTTC,CSVGTGGYNEQFF
TRBV29-1,NA,TRBJ2-3,many,TGCAGCGGCTTGAGGGGGGATACGCAGTATTTT,CSGLRGDTQYF
TRBV20-1,TRBD1,TRBJ1-5,NA,TGCAGTGCTAGAAGCTCACAGGGGGTTATCTATAGCAATCAGCCCCAGCATTTT,CSARSSQGVIYSNQPQHF
TRBV7-9,NA,TRBJ2-7,once,TGTGCCAGCAGCTCCGAGATAGGGAGTTCCTACGAGCAGTACTTC,CASSSEIGSSYEQYF
TRBV6-2/TRBV6-3,NA,TRBJ1-1,once,TGTGCCAGCAAGGGTGGACAGCGCCACACTGAAGCTTTCTTT,CASKGGQRHTEAFF
TRBV11-2,NA,TRBJ1-2,NA,TGTGCCAGCAGCCGCGTGGGGGGCTATGGCTACACCTTC,CASSRVGGYGYTF
TRBV11-2,NA,TRBJ2-4,NA,TGTGCCAGCAGCTTGGGGGGCAAAAACATTCGGTACTTC,CASSLGGKNIRYF
TRBV7-2,NA,TRBJ1-2,NA,TGTGCCAGCAGCTTTAACCGTAATATCCATGGCTACACCTTC,CASSFNRNIHGYTF
TRBV5-1,NA,TRBJ2-4,few,TGCGCCAGCAGCTTGGCCGCGGGCAGTACCAAAAACATTCAGTACTTC,CASSLAAGSTKNIQYF
TRBV4-1,NA,TRBJ1-4,NA,TGCGCCAGCAGCCAAACCCCACCGAGGCGAATGGGAGGTGAAAAACTGTTTTTT,CASSQTPPRRMGGEKLFF
TRBV28,NA,TRBJ1-1,few,TGTGCCAGCAGTTTTGTGCAGGGTCAGGGGAACACTGAAGCTTTCTTT,CASSFVQGQGNTEAFF
TRBV24-1,TRBD2,TRBJ2-1,NA,TGTGCCACCAGTGATCGAACTAGCGGGAACGCTGAGCAGTTCTTC,CATSDRTSGNAEQFF